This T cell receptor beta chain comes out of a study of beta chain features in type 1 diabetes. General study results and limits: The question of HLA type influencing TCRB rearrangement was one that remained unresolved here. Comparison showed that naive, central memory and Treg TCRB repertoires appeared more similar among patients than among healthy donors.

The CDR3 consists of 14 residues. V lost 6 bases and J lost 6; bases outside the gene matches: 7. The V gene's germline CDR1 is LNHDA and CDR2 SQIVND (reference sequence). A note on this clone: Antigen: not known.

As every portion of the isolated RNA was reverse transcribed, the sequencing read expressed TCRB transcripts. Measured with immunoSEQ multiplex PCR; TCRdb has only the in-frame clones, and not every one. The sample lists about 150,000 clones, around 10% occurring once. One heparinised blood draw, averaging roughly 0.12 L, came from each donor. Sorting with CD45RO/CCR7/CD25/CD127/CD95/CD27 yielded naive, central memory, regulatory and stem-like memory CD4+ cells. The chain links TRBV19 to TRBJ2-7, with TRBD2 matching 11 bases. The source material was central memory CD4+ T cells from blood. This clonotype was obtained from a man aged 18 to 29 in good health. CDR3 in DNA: TGTGCCAGTAGCGTAACTAGCGGGGGTTTCGAGCAGTACTTC. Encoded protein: CASSVTSGGFEQYF. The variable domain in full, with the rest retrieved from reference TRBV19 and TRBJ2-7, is DGGITQSPKYLFRKEGQNVTLSCEQNLNHDAMYWYRQDPGQGLRLIYYSQIVNDFQKGDIAEGYSVSREKKESFPLTVTSAQKNPTAFYLCASSVTSGGFEQYFGPGTRLTVT.